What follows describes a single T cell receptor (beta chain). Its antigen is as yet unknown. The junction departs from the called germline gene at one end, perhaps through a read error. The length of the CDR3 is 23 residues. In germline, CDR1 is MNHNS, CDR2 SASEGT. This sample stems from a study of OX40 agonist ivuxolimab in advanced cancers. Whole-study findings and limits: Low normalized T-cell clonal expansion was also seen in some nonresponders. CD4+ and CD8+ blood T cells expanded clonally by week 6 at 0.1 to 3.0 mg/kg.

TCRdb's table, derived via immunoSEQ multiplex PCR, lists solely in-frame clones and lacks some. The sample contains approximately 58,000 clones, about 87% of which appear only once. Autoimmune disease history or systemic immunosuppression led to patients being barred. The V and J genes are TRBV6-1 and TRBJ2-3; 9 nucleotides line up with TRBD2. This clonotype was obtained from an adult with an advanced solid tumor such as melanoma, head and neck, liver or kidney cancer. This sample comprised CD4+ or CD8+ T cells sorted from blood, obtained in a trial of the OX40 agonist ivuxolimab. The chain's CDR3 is CASNENRIRGSSGEGHYTDTQYF. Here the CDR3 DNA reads TGTGCCAGCAATGAAAACCGGATTAGGGGGTCTAGCGGGGAGGGCCATTACACAGATACGCAGTATTTT.